These 30 T cell receptor beta chains were sequenced from one sample in a study of T cells in women clearing cervical HPV infection. Here immunoSEQ multiplex PCR was the method, and the copy in TCRdb shows in-frame clones only, minus some. This sample's table has about 23,000 clones. The source material was blood buffy coat. The source of these receptors is a woman aged 18 to 75 with a cervical HPV16 infection that either progressed to CIN3+ or cleared (not recorded which).

Concerning this clone: The CDR3 goes on 3 residues after the read ends, and that part is filled in from the germline J gene. The chain has TRBV7-2 and TRBJ2-5; 9 nucleotides match TRBD2. Germline loops: CDR1 SGHTA, CDR2 FQGNSA. V dropped 3 bases and J dropped 4; count of bases not matched to a gene: 3. The CDR3 runs to 14 residues. This chain's CDR3 is CASSFQRGAETQYF. Incomplete CDR3 DNA: TGTGCCAGCAGCTTTCAGCGGGGGGCAGAGACC.

This clone ranks as medium-sized in terms of frequency. The read falls 3 residues short of the CDR3 end, and the missing part is taken from the germline J gene. V and J are TRBV27 and TRBJ1-6, with D unclear. Germline V gene sequence: CDR1 MNHEY, CDR2 SMNVEV (reference sequence). There are 15 residues in the CDR3. V lost 6 bases, J lost 7 bases, and 16 bases lay in between. The CDR3 protein is CASSPQLNLNSPLHF. The CDR3 DNA, read in part, is TGTGCCAGCAGCCCACAGCTTAATTTAAATTCACCC.

A note on this clone: The CDR3 end is not reached by the read, which stops 3 residues before it; the germline J gene fills it in. The V call is TRBV29-1, the J call TRBJ1-4; possible D gene TRBD1, 6 bases. Trimming took off 6 bases at V and 0 bases at J, with 11 bases between the two ends. Germline CDR1 reads SQVTM; CDR2 reads ANQGSEA. The length of the CDR3 is 14 residues. The CDR3 bases that were read are TGCAGCGTCAAGGGGACATCAACTAATGAAAAA. Amino acids: CSVKGTSTNEK. Given in full, the CDR3 is CSVKGTSTNEKLFF.

With regard to this clone: Read coverage stops 3 residues before the CDR3 terminus; the germline J gene supplies the remainder. This rearrangement joins TRBV20-1 to TRBJ2-1; TRBD2 matches at 8 bases. The CDR3 consists of 15 residues. Trimming at V came to 0 bases and at J to 0 bases, leaving 1 base not matched to a gene. Germline CDR1 is DFQATT and CDR2 is SNEGSKA (reference sequence). The covered CDR3 bases are TGCAGTGCTAGAGACGGGACTAGCTCCTACAATGAG. Encoded protein: CSARDGTSSYNE. The full CDR3 sequence reads CSARDGTSSYNEQFF.

About this clone itself: From the germline J gene comes the end of the CDR3, since the read stops 3 residues before it. The chain couples TRBV11-3 to TRBJ1-1; possible D gene TRBD1, 5 bases. This CDR3 contains 13 residues. Germline lookup yields CDR1 SGHNT and CDR2 YENEEA. Trimming removed 5 bases at V and 7 bases at J, with 14 bases between. The CDR3 protein is CASSPNGADEAFF. The covered CDR3 bases are TGTGCCAGCAGCCCTAATGGGGCTGATGAA.

A word on this clone: The observed sequence ends 3 residues before the CDR3 terminus, with the missing tail filled in from the germline J gene. J is TRBJ1-5 and V is TRBV19, with TRBD1 as a possible D gene (5 bases). Trimming shortened V by 3 bases and J by 0 bases, and 27 bases separated the two germline ends. CDR3 length equals 21 residues. Germline values: CDR1 LNHDA, CDR2 SQIVND (reference sequence). Partial CDR3 DNA: TGTGCCAGTAGTATTAAAAATTCGGGGGGTATAGTAGACTATAGCAATCAGCCC. Protein sequence: CASSIKNSGGIVDYSNQP. The entire CDR3 protein is CASSIKNSGGIVDYSNQPQHF.

Note on this clone: Read coverage stops 3 residues before the CDR3 terminus; the germline J gene supplies the remainder. The chain has TRBV19 and TRBJ1-5; D might be TRBD1 (6 bases). V lost 2 bases to trimming and J lost 2 bases, with 7 bases between them. CDR3 size: 14 residues. Germline V gene data show CDR1 as LNHDA and CDR2 as SQIVND (reference sequence). CDR3 protein: CASSIRTGNQPQHF. CDR3 DNA, as far as it was read: TGTGCCAGTAGTATACGGACAGGCAATCAGCCC.

In regard to this clone: The CDR3 end falls 3 residues outside the read, so it is completed with the germline J gene. The chain recombines TRBV7-2 with TRBJ1-1; D is unresolved. V was cut by 5 bases and J by 2 bases, with 12 bases left in between. The CDR3 extends over 14 amino acids. Germline V CDR1 and CDR2: SGHTA, FQGNSA. CDR3 sequence reads: CASSLFTSNTEAFF. Incomplete CDR3 DNA: TGTGCCAGCAGCCTATTTACCTCTAACACTGAA.

Regarding this clone: The read ends 3 residues shy of where the CDR3 ends; the end is completed using the germline J gene. The chain combines TRBV7-2 with TRBJ1-5; maybe TRBD1 (5 bases). Germline CDR1 and CDR2: SGHTA and FQGNSA. The CDR3 runs to 15 residues. The V and J ends lost 2 bases and 5 bases respectively, with 13 bases between them. Incomplete CDR3 DNA: TGTGCCAGCAGCTTACAGGGCAGGGCCGATCAGCCC. Translated, it gives CASSLQGRADQP. The entire CDR3 is CASSLQGRADQPQHF.

On this clone: Coverage ceases 3 residues before the CDR3 finishes, and the germline J gene fills in the end. The V call is TRBV5-1, the J call TRBJ2-1; 14 bases line up with TRBD2. Germline trimming cut 4 bases from V and 6 bases from J; bases unmatched to any gene: 6. The length of the CDR3 is 16 residues. Germline values: CDR1 SGHRS, CDR2 YFSETQ. CDR3 protein: CASSPPGTSGSNEQFF. CDR3 DNA, as far as it was read: TGCGCCAGCAGCCCCCCCGGGACTAGCGGGAGCAATGAG. Together with reference TRBV5-1 and TRBJ2-1, the CDR3 gives the full variable domain: KAGVTQTPRYLIKTRGQQVTLSCSPISGHRSVSWYQQTPGQGLQFLFEYFSETQRNKGNFPGRFSGRQFSNSRSEMNVSTLELGDSALYLCASSPPGTSGSNEQFFGPGTRLTVL.

Of note for this clone: The junction does not match germline at one end; this may be a read error. The read ends 3 residues early relative to the CDR3; the germline J gene fills the gap. This chain uses TRBV7-9 with TRBJ2-3, with 7 bases fitting TRBD2. The CDR3 runs to 14 residues. From germline, CDR1 is SEHNR and CDR2 FQNEAQ (reference sequence). The chain's CDR3 is CSSRGAGRADTQYF. Partial CDR3 DNA: TGTTCCAGCAGAGGGGCAGGGAGGGCAGATACG.

With respect to this clone: The read falls 3 residues short of the CDR3 end, and the missing part is taken from the germline J gene. This sequence joins TRBV2 and TRBJ2-3; 8 bases fit TRBD2. The CDR3 covers 13 residues. Germline trimming cut 8 bases from V and 8 bases from J; bases unmatched to any gene: 9. Germline-derived CDR1 and CDR2 are SNHLY and FYNNEI. The CDR3 reads CASDAGGGSTQYF. The covered CDR3 bases are TGTGCCAGCGATGCGGGCGGGGGGTCTACG.

Worth noting for this clone: The read terminates 3 residues ahead of where the CDR3 ends, so the germline J gene completes it. The chain has TRBV5-4 and TRBJ2-1; 9 bases are shared with TRBD2. From germline, CDR1 is SGHNT and CDR2 YYREEE (reference sequence). The ends lost 1 base at V and 4 bases at J; junction bases unmatched: 6. CDR3 size: 16 residues. CDR3: CASSLQSGGFYNEQFF. The part of the CDR3 DNA that was read is TGTGCCAGCAGCTTGCAGAGCGGGGGGTTTTACAATGAG.

The sequenced CDR3 bases are TGTGCCAGCAGCCAGTTTCGGAACACTGAA. Its translation is CASSQFRNTE. The whole CDR3 protein is CASSQFRNTEAFF. V gene TRBV6-2 or TRBV6-3 combines with J gene TRBJ1-1; D gene ambiguous. The read terminates 3 residues ahead of where the CDR3 ends, so the germline J gene completes it. V was pared by 6 bases and J by 1 base, with 9 bases between. Germline V gene lookup returns CDR1 MNHEY and CDR2 SVGEGT. CDR3 size: 13 residues.

The CDR3 is CSARDYHEETQYF. The CDR3 DNA, read in part, is TGCAGTGCTAGGGACTATCACGAAGAGACC. This rearrangement joins TRBV20-1 to TRBJ2-5; D might be TRBD2 (6 bases). The sequenced fragment ends 3 residues before the CDR3 boundary, so the rest is inferred from the germline J gene. The CDR3 is 13 residues long. Germline CDR1 DFQATT, CDR2 SNEGSKA (reference sequence). The V gene lost 3 bases and the J gene lost 3 bases, with 11 bases spanning the gap.

In regard to this clone: The DNA ends 3 residues before the CDR3 does, and the rest of the CDR3 is filled in from the germline J gene. The chain recombines TRBV2 with TRBJ1-3, with 8 bases identical to TRBD1. Germline CDR1 reads SNHLY; CDR2 reads FYNNEI. The ends lost 4 bases at V and 4 bases at J; junction bases unmatched: 3. The CDR3 loop spans 14 amino acids. Incomplete CDR3 DNA: TGTGCCAGCAGTGGGACAGGGCACGGAAACACC. Translated: CASSGTGHGNT. The complete CDR3 protein is CASSGTGHGNTIYF.

As regards this clone: The DNA ends 3 residues before the CDR3 does, and the rest of the CDR3 is filled in from the germline J gene. V is TRBV5-4 and J is TRBJ1-1; 11 positions agree with TRBD1. The V gene's germline CDR1 is SGHNT and CDR2 YYREEE (reference sequence). The CDR3 extends over 15 amino acids. CDR3 sequence reads: CASSLLGQGAVGAFF. The sequenced CDR3 bases are TGTGCCAGCAGCTTGCTCGGACAGGGGGCTGTGGGG.

Turning to this clone: Read data end 3 residues before the CDR3 end; the end is taken from the germline J gene. The chain couples TRBV2 to TRBJ1-5; D gene uncertain. CDR1 is SNHLY, CDR2 FYNNEI, per germline. The CDR3 runs to 12 residues. Trimming removed 3 bases at V and 4 bases at J, with 4 bases between. This CDR3 reads CASSDRNQPQHF. CDR3 DNA, as far as it was read: TGTGCCAGCAGTGATCGGAATCAGCCC.

As to this clone: The read comes to an end 3 residues before the CDR3 does, leaving the germline J gene to fill in the end. The V and J genes are TRBV20-1 and TRBJ1-1, with D tentatively TRBD1 (5 bases). From germline, CDR1 is DFQATT and CDR2 SNEGSKA (reference sequence). CDR3 length: 15 residues. Trimming pared 5 bases from V and 4 bases from J, leaving 20 bases between. CDR3 residues: CSACPEIGGFTEAFF. The part of the CDR3 DNA that was read is TGCAGTGCTTGCCCGGAAATTGGGGGGTTCACTGAA.

Details on this clone: The read comes to an end 3 residues before the CDR3 does, leaving the germline J gene to fill in the end. The chain is built from TRBV6-2 or TRBV6-3 and TRBJ2-2, with 8 bases fitting TRBD2. The CDR3 runs to 17 residues. The germline V gene encodes CDR1 MNHEY and CDR2 SVGEGT. J was trimmed by 4 bases and V by 6 bases; bases with no gene match: 13. The sequenced part of the CDR3 DNA is TGTGCCAGCAGCTCCCCGAATCCGGGACTAGGCACCGGGGAG. This codes for CASSSPNPGLGTGE. The full CDR3 is CASSSPNPGLGTGELFF.

To note about this clone: The CDR3 end is not reached by the read, which stops 3 residues before it; the germline J gene fills it in. The chain carries TRBV11-1 and TRBJ1-1; 7 bases map to TRBD1. The CDR3 has 13 residues. The germline V gene has CDR1 SGHAT and CDR2 FQDESV (reference sequence). Losses at the gene ends were 3 bases for V and 5 bases for J; bases not matched to a gene: 3. CDR3 DNA (partial): TGTGCCAGCAGCTTTCAGGGGGAAACTGAA. This encodes CASSFQGETE. The complete CDR3 protein is CASSFQGETEAFF.

With respect to this clone: The read finishes 3 residues shy of the CDR3 end, and the germline J gene is used to complete it. The chain joins TRBV19 to TRBJ1-6; no firm D call. V was shortened by 1 base and J by 9 bases, with 13 bases between the two germline ends. This CDR3 has 15 amino acids. The germline V gene has CDR1 LNHDA and CDR2 SQIVND (reference sequence). Partial CDR3 DNA: TGTGCCAGTAGTATAGTGGTCAAGGGTACTTCACCC. Its protein is CASSIVVKGTSP. The full CDR3 reads CASSIVVKGTSPLHF. Complete variable domain (other parts from reference TRBV19 and TRBJ1-6): DGGITQSPKYLFRKEGQNVTLSCEQNLNHDAMYWYRQDPGQGLRLIYYSQIVNDFQKGDIAEGYSVSREKKESFPLTVTSAQKNPTAFYLCASSIVVKGTSPLHFGNGTRLTVT.

Concerning this clone itself: The read comes to an end 3 residues before the CDR3 does, leaving the germline J gene to fill in the end. The chain has TRBV11-1 and TRBJ1-1, with D unresolved. CDR1 is SGHAT and CDR2 is FQDESV in the germline V gene (reference sequence). V shed 1 base and J shed 0 bases, with 3 bases lying between them. The CDR3 spans 13 residues. The CDR3 bases that were read are TGTGCCAGCAGCTTAGAGCTGAACACTGAA. Translated, it gives CASSLELNTE. The full-length CDR3 reads as CASSLELNTEAFF.

Concerning this clone itself: The read stops 3 residues short of the end of the CDR3; the missing end is completed from the germline J gene. This sequence joins TRBV14 and TRBJ1-1; weak D call: TRBD1 (5 bases). Germline V lookup: CDR1 SGHDN, CDR2 FVKESK. The CDR3 loop spans 14 amino acids. Trimming took off 1 base at V and 6 bases at J, with 12 bases between the two ends. Incomplete CDR3 DNA: TGTGCCAGCAGCCAAGGGCGGTGGGGCTCTGAA. Amino acid sequence: CASSQGRWGSE. From start to end, the CDR3 is CASSQGRWGSEAFF.

Note on this clone: The read halts 3 residues ahead of the CDR3 end, with the missing end drawn from the germline J gene. The chain carries TRBV7-2 and TRBJ1-4; the D is unclear. CDR3 length equals 15 residues. Germline V gives CDR1 SGHTA, CDR2 FQGNSA. Trimming pared 4 bases from V and 7 bases from J, leaving 16 bases between. This CDR3 reads CASSSTGSLGEKLFF. The part of the CDR3 DNA that was read is TGTGCCAGCAGCTCCACCGGGTCCTTGGGTGAAAAA.

A note on this clone: Read data end 3 residues before the CDR3 end; the end is taken from the germline J gene. This rearrangement joins TRBV12-3 or TRBV12-4 to TRBJ2-3; 7 bases line up with TRBD2. The V segment lost 6 bases and the J segment 0 bases; nucleotides outside the gene matches: 9. CDR3 length: 16 amino acids. The sequenced part of the CDR3 DNA is TGTGCCAGCAGCCGACTAGCCACAGGTAGCACAGATACG. Its protein is CASSRLATGSTDT. The complete CDR3 reads CASSRLATGSTDTQYF.

As to this clone: The read comes to an end 3 residues before the CDR3 does, leaving the germline J gene to fill in the end. The chain links TRBV6-1 to TRBJ2-3, with a possible D match to TRBD1 (5 bases). Germline assignment: CDR1 MNHNS and CDR2 SASEGT. The V end lost 3 bases, the J end lost 4 bases, and 17 bases lay between the germline ends. The CDR3 covers 16 residues. This chain's CDR3 is CASSEAPSRVSDTQYF. The sequenced part of the CDR3 DNA is TGTGCCAGCAGTGAGGCCCCCAGCAGGGTATCAGATACG.

With regard to this clone: Coverage ceases 3 residues before the CDR3 finishes, and the germline J gene fills in the end. V is TRBV10-3 and J is TRBJ2-1; 11 bases agree with TRBD2. The germline gives CDR1 ENHRY, CDR2 SYGVKD. The V segment lost 8 bases and the J segment 0 bases; nucleotides outside the gene matches: 12. This CDR3 has 18 residues. The CDR3 region is CAIGGGKLAGGSYNEQFF. The sequenced CDR3 bases are TGTGCCATCGGAGGGGGAAAGCTAGCGGGAGGCTCCTACAATGAG.

With regard to this clone: The read is 3 residues too short to cover the CDR3 end, so that end is filled in from the germline J gene. The rearrangement links TRBV2 to TRBJ2-5; D is uncertain. Per the germline V gene, CDR1 is SNHLY and CDR2 is FYNNEI. The germline V and J ends were trimmed by 7 bases and 2 bases, with 8 bases remaining between them. The CDR3 is 12 amino acids. This CDR3 is CASTPVQETQYF. The part of the CDR3 DNA that was read is TGTGCCAGCACACCGGTACAAGAGACC.

As to this clone: The CDR3 goes on 3 residues after the read ends, and that part is filled in from the germline J gene. The V call is TRBV6-1, the J call TRBJ1-6, with TRBD1 as a possible D gene (5 bases). V lost 2 bases, J lost 7 bases, and 6 bases lay in between. The germline V gene encodes CDR1 MNHNS and CDR2 SASEGT. The CDR3 runs to 13 residues. CDR3 DNA (partial): TGTGCCAGCAGTGAAAGGGGCAATTCACCC. Protein sequence: CASSERGNSP. The CDR3 in full is CASSERGNSPLHF.